In its sample, the clone carrying this T cell receptor (beta chain) was seen many times. Its target is not known. The data stem from a study of identical twins. Trimming left V 0 bases short and J 4 bases short, with 16 bases between. The germline CDR1 and CDR2 sequences are LNHNV and YYDKDF (reference sequence). This CDR3 comprises 17 residues. MiXCR, applied by TCRdb to the 5' RACE reads, yields one record per CDR3 protein. The profile covers around 470,000 distinct CDR3 sequences, with approximately 15% appearing a single time and more than 0.5% taken by the ten largest. Study observations and caveats: The more abundant beta clonotypes in cord blood had fewer insertions, and memory repertoires did not show this.

The sample was also linked to a second study, of yellow fever vaccine responses in identical twins.

Sequences were obtained from CD4+ T cells sorted from blood. This chain connects TRBV15 to TRBJ2-1, with TRBD2 as a possible D gene (5 bases). This clonotype was obtained from a woman aged 18-29 years in good health. Written as DNA, the CDR3 is TGTGCCACCAGCAGAGATAGGCAGGACTTCCTATACAATGAGCAGTTCTTC. Encoded protein: CATSRDRQDFLYNEQFF.